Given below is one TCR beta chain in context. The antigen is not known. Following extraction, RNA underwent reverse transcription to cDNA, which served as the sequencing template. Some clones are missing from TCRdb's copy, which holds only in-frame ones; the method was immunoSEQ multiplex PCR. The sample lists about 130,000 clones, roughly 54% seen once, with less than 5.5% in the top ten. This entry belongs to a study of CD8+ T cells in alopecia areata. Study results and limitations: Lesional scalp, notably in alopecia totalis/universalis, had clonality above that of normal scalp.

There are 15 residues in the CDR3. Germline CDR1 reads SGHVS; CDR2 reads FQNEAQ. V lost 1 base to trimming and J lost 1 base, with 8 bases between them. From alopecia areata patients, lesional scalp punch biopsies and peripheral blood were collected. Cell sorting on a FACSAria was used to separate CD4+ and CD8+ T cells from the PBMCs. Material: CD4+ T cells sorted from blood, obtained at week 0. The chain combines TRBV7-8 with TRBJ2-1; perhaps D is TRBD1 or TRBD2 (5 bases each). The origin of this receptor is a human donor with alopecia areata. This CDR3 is CASSLVWGSYNEQFF. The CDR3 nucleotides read TGTGCCAGCAGCTTAGTTTGGGGGTCCTACAATGAGCAGTTCTTC.